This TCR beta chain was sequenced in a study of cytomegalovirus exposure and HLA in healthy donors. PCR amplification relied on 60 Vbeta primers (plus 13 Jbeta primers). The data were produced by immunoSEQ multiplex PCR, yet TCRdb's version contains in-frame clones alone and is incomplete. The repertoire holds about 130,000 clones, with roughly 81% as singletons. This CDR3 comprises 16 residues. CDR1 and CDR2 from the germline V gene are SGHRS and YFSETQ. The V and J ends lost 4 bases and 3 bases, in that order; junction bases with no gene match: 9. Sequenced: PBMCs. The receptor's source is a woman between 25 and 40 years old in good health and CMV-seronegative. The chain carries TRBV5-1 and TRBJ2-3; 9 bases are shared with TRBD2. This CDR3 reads CASSVGTSMGTDTQYF. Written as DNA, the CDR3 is TGCGCCAGCAGCGTCGGGACTAGCATGGGGACAGATACGCAGTATTTT. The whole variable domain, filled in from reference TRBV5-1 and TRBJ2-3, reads KAGVTQTPRYLIKTRGQQVTLSCSPISGHRSVSWYQQTPGQGLQFLFEYFSETQRNKGNFPGRFSGRQFSNSRSEMNVSTLELGDSALYLCASSVGTSMGTDTQYFGPGTRLTVL.